This TCR beta chain came from a study of blood T cell repertoires in COVID-19 (dated by TCRdb to about 2020). Regarding the complete study: Collaborator samples came from the United States, Italy and Spain and covered acute and convalescent phases of COVID-19. Where available, HLA class I and class II types were taken from metadata supplied by the sample provider and were not determined by assay-based typing. The samples were drawn from the first 160 participants of the ongoing ImmuneRACE study and from more than 1,000 subjects provided by 6 global collaborators. Subjects who had been exposed to COVID-19, were actively infected with it, or had recovered from it provided the deeply sampled blood TCRbeta repertoires that made up the dataset. The sample metadata nearly always contained a de-identified subject ID, COVID-19 status, age in years and sex. The repertoires were made available in a free public database intended to serve as a resource for research on the immune response to SARS-CoV-2. The material from the prospective study consisted of cDNA or gDNA derived from T cells, B-cell-depleted T cells, or PBMCs. Findings and caveats that apply to the study as a whole: The quantity of clinical and demographic metadata differed by source and by participant and was supplied without curation.

Details on this clone: This clone's antigen is unknown. No base qualities exist here, and no much larger clone lies one base off it.

TCRbeta CDR3 regions were amplified from genomic DNA by means of the immunoSEQ Assay, a bias-controlled multiplex PCR. For the original study's pipeline: The number of nucleated cells in each sample was estimated from the amplification of reference gene primers within the assay. To quantify the absolute abundance of each unique TCRbeta CDR3 rearrangement, sequence reads were collapsed and filtered. For each sample, productive Simpson clonality was calculated as the square root of Simpson's diversity index over productive rearrangements. TCRdb took over this immuneACCESS table, retaining in-frame rearrangements with V and J assigned. Such tables are incomplete; in checked studies, under half of the missing clones stem from an unresolved V gene, and the remainder is unexplained. Clone size and the V and J calls come from that table; the DNA yielded D and trimming. For this sample there are 260,000 or so clones; around 90% appear just once. The ten top clones hold 0.7% of the sample.

Taken from cysteine to phenylalanine, the CDR3 has 16 residues. The CDR3 DNA has 48 bases and is translated from base 1. Via the germline V gene (reference sequence), CDR1 is LNHDA and CDR2 SQIVND. After removal of 5 bases from V and 1 base from J, the junction retains 7 bases not matched to a gene. Each collaborating institution followed its own protocols to collect whole blood in K2EDTA tubes. Collaborator samples were shipped for TCRbeta analysis as frozen whole blood, isolated PBMCs, or DNA extracted from either sample type. The source of this sequence is a human donor in a cohort sampled during active COVID-19. Sequencing was performed on peripheral blood. The chain links TRBV19 with TRBJ1-1; 10 nucleotides in the junction match TRBD1. Here the CDR3 is given as CASSVTGGKGNTEAFF. The sequence in DNA is TGTGCCAGTAGTGTGACAGGGGGCAAGGGGAACACTGAAGCTTTCTTT.